The clone carrying this TCR beta chain was found a few times. Its antigen is not identified. This sample is drawn from a study of blood T cells in healthy people across ages. Study-wide results and limits: Shifts in expanded clonotypes may have been confounded by donor CMV status, which was unknown.

They isolated at least 6 million PBMCs from each sample. Then a second PCR, running roughly 7 to 11 cycles, was carried out with a sample-barcoded 5' primer and a J-beta primer mix. TCRdb re-called the 5' RACE reads through MiXCR, storing one row per CDR3 protein. The sample lists about 780,000 distinct CDR3 sequences, under 80% occurring once. The CDR3 totals 14 residues. Germline CDR1 is MNHEY and CDR2 is SMNVEV (reference sequence). Trimming took 3 bases from V and 5 from J, leaving 13 bases between them. The sample taken for sequencing was blood. The V gene is TRBV27, the J gene TRBJ2-5, with D possibly TRBD1 on 6 matching bases. The sequence was obtained from a man younger than 40 in good health. CDR3 in amino acids: CASSFSRGVETQYF. The CDR3 DNA reads as TGTGCCAGCAGTTTTAGCAGGGGAGTGGAGACCCAGTACTTC.